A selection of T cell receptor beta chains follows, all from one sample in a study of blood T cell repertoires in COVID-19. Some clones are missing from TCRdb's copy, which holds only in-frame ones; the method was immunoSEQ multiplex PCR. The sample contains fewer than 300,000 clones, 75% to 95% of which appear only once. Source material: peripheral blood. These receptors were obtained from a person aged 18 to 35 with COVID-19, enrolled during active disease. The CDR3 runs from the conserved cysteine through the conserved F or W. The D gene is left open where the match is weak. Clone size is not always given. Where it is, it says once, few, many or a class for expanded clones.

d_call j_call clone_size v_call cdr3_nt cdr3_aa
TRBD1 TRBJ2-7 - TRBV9 TGTGCCAGCAGCTCCCGACAGGGGTCCTACGAGCAGTACTTC CASSSRQGSYEQYF
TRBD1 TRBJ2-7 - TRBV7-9 TGTGCCAGCAGCATGGACAGGACCTCCTACGAGCAGTACTTC CASSMDRTSYEQYF
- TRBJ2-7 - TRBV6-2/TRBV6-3 TGTGCCAGCAGTACAGTAGGAACCCCTCGGGAGCAGTACTTC CASSTVGTPREQYF
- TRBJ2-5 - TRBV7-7 TGTGCCAGCAGCTTAGAAGTTGAGGAGACCCAGTACTTC CASSLEVEETQYF
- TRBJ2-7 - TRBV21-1 TGTGCCAGCACCCGGGGGTGGAACTCAGGACCCTACGAGCAGTACTTC CASTRGWNSGPYEQYF
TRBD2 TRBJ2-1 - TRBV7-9 TGTGCCAGCAGCCTCATGGGACTAGCGGGAAACAATGAGCAGTTCTTC CASSLMGLAGNNEQFF
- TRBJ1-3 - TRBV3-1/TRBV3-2 TGTGCCAGCAGCCCCGGACAGACCTCTGGAAACACCATATATTTT CASSPGQTSGNTIYF
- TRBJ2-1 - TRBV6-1 TGTGCCAGCAGTGATATCGGGGATGAGCAGTTCTTC CASSDIGDEQFF
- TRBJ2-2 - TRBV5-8 TGTGCCAGCAGCTTGGTCTTAGCGTCGAACACCGGGGAGCTGTTTTTT CASSLVLASNTGELFF
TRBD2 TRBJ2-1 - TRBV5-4 TGTGCCAGCAGCTTGGGGCGGGAGAACGTCAATGAGCAGTTCTTC CASSLGRENVNEQFF
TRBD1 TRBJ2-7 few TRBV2 TGTGCCAGCAGTGCGGGACAGGAAATCTCCTACGAGCAGTACTTC CASSAGQEISYEQYF
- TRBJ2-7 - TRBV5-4 TGTGCCAGCAGCCGCCGGGACTTAGCCTACGAGCAGTACTTC CASSRRDLAYEQYF
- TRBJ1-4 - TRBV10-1 TGCGCCAGCAGGGAGCAGTTTGAAAAACTGTTTTTT CASREQFEKLFF
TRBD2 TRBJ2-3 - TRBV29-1 TGCAGCGCCCACCCGGGACTAGGCGTAGATACGCAGTATTTT CSAHPGLGVDTQYF
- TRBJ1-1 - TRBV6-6 TGTGCCAGCAGTTACGGGCCAGGGTCTGAAGCTTTCTTT CASSYGPGSEAFF
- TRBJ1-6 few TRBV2 TGTGCCAGCAGTGTGGGTGGAGGAGGGAATTCACCCCTCCACTTT CASSVGGGGNSPLHF
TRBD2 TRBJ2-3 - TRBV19 TGTGCCAGTAGTATCAGACTAGCGGGAGGAAGTGATACGCAGTATTTT CASSIRLAGGSDTQYF
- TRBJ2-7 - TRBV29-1 TGCAGCGTTGTAAGCAGGTCAGACTACGAGCAGTACTTC CSVVSRSDYEQYF
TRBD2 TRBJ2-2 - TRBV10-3 TGTGCCATCAGTAGAACTAGCGGGCGGAACACCGGGGAGCTGTTTTTT CAISRTSGRNTGELFF
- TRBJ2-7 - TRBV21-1 TGTGCCAGCGCATACCGGGAGGACCACGAGCAGTACTTC CASAYREDHEQYF